This T cell receptor beta chain was identified in a study of T cells after yellow fever vaccination. TCRdb itself ran the 5' RACE reads through MiXCR, one entry per CDR3 protein. This sample has tens of thousands of distinct CDR3 sequences, with approximately 7% found just once. This clonotype was counted ten times or more. The antigen is unknown. Study-wide findings and caveats: Reappearance after the booster was observed for most primary-vaccination clones (around 96% CD4, over 75% CD8). Few clonotypes appeared in both CD4 and CD8 compartments.

V lost 4 bases to trimming and J lost 5 bases; unmatched junction nucleotides: 13. Germline loops: CDR1 LGHDT, CDR2 YNNKEL (reference sequence). The CDR3 runs to 17 residues. The V call is TRBV3-1, the J call TRBJ2-3; 9 bases fit TRBD2. The receptor comes from a man younger than 35 who received the YFV17D yellow fever vaccine. Sequenced here: CD8+ T cells sorted from PBMCs, sampled less than 6 days after the first yellow fever vaccination. The CDR3 here is CASSPKVAGGHGDTQYF. In DNA form, the CDR3 reads TGTGCCAGCAGCCCCAAGGTGGCGGGGGGGCATGGAGATACGCAGTATTTT.